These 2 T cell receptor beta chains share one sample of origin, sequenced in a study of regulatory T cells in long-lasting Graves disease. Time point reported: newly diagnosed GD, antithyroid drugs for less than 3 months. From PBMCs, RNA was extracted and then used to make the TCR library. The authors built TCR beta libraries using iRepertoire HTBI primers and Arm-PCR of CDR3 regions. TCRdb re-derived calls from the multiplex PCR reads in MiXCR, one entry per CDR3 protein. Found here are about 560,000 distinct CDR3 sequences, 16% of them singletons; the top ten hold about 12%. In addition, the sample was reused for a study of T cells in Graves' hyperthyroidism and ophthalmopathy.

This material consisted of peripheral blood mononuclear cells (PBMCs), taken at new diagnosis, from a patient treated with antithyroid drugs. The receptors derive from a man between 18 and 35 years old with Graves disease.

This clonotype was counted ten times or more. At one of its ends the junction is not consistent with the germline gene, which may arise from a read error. The CDR3, as DNA: TGCGCCAGCAGCTTGGATGGGGCAAGGGGCTATGGCTACACCTTC. It translates to CASSLDGARGYGYTF. This chain connects TRBV5-5 to TRBJ1-2; the D gene is possibly TRBD1 (5 bases). CDR3 length: 15 residues. Germline CDR1 is SGHKS and CDR2 is YYEKEE (reference sequence).

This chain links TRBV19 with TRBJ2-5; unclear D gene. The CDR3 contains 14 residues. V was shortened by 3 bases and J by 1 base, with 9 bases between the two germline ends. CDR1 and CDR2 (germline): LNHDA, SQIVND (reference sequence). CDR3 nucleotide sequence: TGTGCCAGTAGTATCCAGATCCTCCAAGAGACCCAGTACTTC. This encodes CASSIQILQETQYF.